These T cell receptor beta chains were read from a single sample in a study of T cell changes during pregnancy in multiple sclerosis. Sequencing used immunoSEQ multiplex PCR; TCRdb keeps in-frame clones, though not all of them. Here the sample spans 60,000 to 75,000 clones, approximately 93% being singletons. The source was CD8+ T cells from peripheral blood mononuclear cells, collected in the second trimester of pregnancy. Source of these receptors: a female donor with multiple sclerosis, enrolled in a pregnancy study. CDR3s include the opening cysteine and the closing phenylalanine or tryptophan.

V gene: TRBV5-6
CDR3 protein: CASSFSRLIEQYF

V gene: TRBV19
CDR3 protein: CAIRQGNQPQHF

V gene: TRBV5-4
CDR3 protein: CASSLEWGTSAYNEQFF

V gene: TRBV11-1
CDR3 protein: CASSITGTRNYGYTF

V gene: TRBV5-6
CDR3 protein: CASSFPGHKLDGYTF

V gene: TRBV19
CDR3 protein: CASSVGLWEQFF

V gene: TRBV6-5
CDR3 protein: CASSGQGAGNQPQHF

V gene: TRBV28
CDR3 protein: CASNRRGGYEQYF

V gene: TRBV27
CDR3 protein: CASTTSLNEKLFF

V gene: TRBV4-2
CDR3 protein: CASSRQGNDGAEAFF

V gene: TRBV2
CDR3 protein: CASGKDRAKSGNQPQHF

V gene: TRBV7-3
CDR3 protein: CASSLGSNEQFF

V gene: TRBV6-4
CDR3 protein: CASSIRDRPSLANTGELFF

V gene: TRBV5-1
CDR3 protein: CASSEGQGYGETQYF

V gene: TRBV4-3
CDR3 protein: CASSQDLSGRGSYEQYF

V gene: TRBV28
CDR3 protein: CASTLAGRKREQFF

V gene: TRBV29-1
CDR3 protein: CSVPGAFF

V gene: TRBV2
CDR3 protein: CASSRTDLGRDTQYF

V gene: TRBV11-2
CDR3 protein: CASSLGAGLYNEQFF

V gene: TRBV4-3
CDR3 protein: CASSRGLAGDGEQFF

V gene: TRBV28
CDR3 protein: CASIRGGAYEQYF

V gene: TRBV7-9
CDR3 protein: CASSLSGSGNEQFF

V gene: TRBV25-1
CDR3 protein: CASSANYNEQFF

V gene: TRBV27
CDR3 protein: CASSGLSDEQYF

V gene: TRBV28
CDR3 protein: CASRPGQGITEAFF

V gene: TRBV4-1
CDR3 protein: CASSPGQGEQYF

V gene: TRBV6-6
CDR3 protein: CASTPGTSYEQYF

V gene: TRBV4-1
CDR3 protein: CASSQATGGEGNTEAFF

V gene: TRBV28
CDR3 protein: CASSGQGAYEQYF

V gene: TRBV7-2
CDR3 protein: CASSYRGGTSNEQFF

V gene: TRBV7-9
CDR3 protein: CASSVGTPVNTF

V gene: TRBV13
CDR3 protein: CATHPRGRTDTQYF

V gene: TRBV6-5
CDR3 protein: CASRPGLAAYNEQFF

V gene: TRBV6-1
CDR3 protein: CASSGSIRGGNQPQHF

V gene: TRBV29-1
CDR3 protein: CSARLAGVGETQYF

V gene: TRBV5-1
CDR3 protein: CASRNERSTDTQYF

V gene: TRBV2
CDR3 protein: CASSEVTTDTQYF

V gene: TRBV10-1
CDR3 protein: CASRDRGLVEKLFF

V gene: TRBV2
CDR3 protein: CASSEGQGSSYEQYF

V gene: TRBV4-1
CDR3 protein: CASSPSGQGVVEQFF

V gene: TRBV11-2
CDR3 protein: CASSPALTDTQYF

V gene: TRBV27
CDR3 protein: CASSLRREGNEQFF

V gene: TRBV27
CDR3 protein: CASSLSYTGFRETQYF

V gene: TRBV7-9
CDR3 protein: CASSPMTDTQYF

V gene: TRBV5-4
CDR3 protein: CASSGQDTEAFF

V gene: TRBV6-1
CDR3 protein: CASSEASRFDNEQFF

V gene: TRBV15
CDR3 protein: CATSRDGHPPTGELFF

V gene: TRBV19
CDR3 protein: CASSIAVSYEQYF

V gene: TRBV9
CDR3 protein: CASSAETPGYEQFF